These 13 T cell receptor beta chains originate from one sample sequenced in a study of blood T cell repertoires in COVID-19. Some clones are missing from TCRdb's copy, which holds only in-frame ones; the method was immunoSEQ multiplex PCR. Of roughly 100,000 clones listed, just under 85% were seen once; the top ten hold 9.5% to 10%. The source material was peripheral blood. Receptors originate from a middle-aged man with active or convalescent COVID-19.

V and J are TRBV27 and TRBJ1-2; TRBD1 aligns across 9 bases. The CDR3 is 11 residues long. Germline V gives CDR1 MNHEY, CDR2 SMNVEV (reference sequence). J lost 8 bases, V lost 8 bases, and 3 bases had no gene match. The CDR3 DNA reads TGTGCCAGCGGTACAGGGGGCGGCTACACCTTC. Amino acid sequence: CASGTGGGYTF.

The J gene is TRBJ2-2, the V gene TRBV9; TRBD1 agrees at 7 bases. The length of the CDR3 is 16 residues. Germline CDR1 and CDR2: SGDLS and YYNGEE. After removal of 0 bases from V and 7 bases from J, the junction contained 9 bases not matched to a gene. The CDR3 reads CASSVVGTVVGGELFF. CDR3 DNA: TGTGCCAGCAGCGTAGTAGGGACAGTAGTAGGCGGGGAGCTGTTTTTT.

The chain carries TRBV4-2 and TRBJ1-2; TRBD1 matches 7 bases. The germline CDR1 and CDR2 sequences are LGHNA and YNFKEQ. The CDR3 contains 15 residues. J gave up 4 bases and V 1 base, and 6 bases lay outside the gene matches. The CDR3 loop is CASSQAGTVGYGYTF. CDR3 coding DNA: TGTGCCAGCAGCCAAGCCGGGACAGTTGGCTATGGCTACACCTTC.

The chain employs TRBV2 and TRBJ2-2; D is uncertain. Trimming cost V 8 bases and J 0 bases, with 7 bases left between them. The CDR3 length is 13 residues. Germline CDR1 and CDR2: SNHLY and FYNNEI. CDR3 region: CASVATNTGELFF. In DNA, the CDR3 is TGTGCCAGCGTCGCGACGAACACCGGGGAGCTGTTTTTT.

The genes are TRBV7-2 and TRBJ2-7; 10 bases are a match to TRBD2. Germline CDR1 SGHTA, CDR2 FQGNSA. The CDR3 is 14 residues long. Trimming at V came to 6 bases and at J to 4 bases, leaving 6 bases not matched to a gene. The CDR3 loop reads CASSRTSGEYEQYF. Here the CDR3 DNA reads TGTGCCAGCAGTCGCACTAGCGGGGAGTACGAGCAGTACTTC. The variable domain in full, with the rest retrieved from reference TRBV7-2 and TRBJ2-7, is GAGVSQSPSNKVTEKGKDVELRCDPISGHTALYWYRQSLGQGLEFLIYFQGNSAPDKSGLPSDRFSAERTGGSVSTLTIQRTQQEDSAVYLCASSRTSGEYEQYFGPGTRLTVT.

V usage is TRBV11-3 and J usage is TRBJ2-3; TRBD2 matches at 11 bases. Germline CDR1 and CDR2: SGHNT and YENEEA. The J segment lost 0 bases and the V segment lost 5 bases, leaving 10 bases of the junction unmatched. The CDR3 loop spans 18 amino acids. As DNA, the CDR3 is TGTGCCAGCAGCCGAGGGGCTAGCGGGGGGAGAAGCACAGATACGCAGTATTTT. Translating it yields CASSRGASGGRSTDTQYF.

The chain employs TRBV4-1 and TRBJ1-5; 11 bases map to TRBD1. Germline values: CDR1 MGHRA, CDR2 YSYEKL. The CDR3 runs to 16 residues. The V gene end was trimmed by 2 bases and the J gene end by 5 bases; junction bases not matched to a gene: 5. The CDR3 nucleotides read TGCGCCAGCAGCCAATGGGGGACAGGGGGGGATCAGCCCCAGCATTTT. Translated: CASSQWGTGGDQPQHF.

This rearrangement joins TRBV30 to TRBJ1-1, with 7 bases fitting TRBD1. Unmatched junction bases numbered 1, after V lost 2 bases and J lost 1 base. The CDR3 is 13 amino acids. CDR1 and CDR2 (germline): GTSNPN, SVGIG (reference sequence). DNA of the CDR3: TGTGCCTGGAGTTACAGGGGGAACACTGAAGCTTTCTTT. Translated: CAWSYRGNTEAFF.

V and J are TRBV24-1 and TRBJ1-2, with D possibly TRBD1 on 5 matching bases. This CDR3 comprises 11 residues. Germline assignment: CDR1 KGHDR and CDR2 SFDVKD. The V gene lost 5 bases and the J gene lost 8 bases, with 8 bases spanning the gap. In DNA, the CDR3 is TGTGCCACCAGTGGGAGGGGAGGCTACACCTTC. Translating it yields CATSGRGGYTF.

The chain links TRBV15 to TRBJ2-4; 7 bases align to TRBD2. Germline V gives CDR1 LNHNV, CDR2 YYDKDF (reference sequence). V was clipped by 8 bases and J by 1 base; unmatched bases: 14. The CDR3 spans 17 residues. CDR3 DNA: TGTGCCACCGGGGGGGGAGCGTTGGGATGGGCCAAAAACATTCAGTACTTC. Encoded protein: CATGGGALGWAKNIQYF.

The CDR3 sequence: CASSERGGDYGYTF. The CDR3 DNA reads TGTGCCAGCAGTGAAAGAGGGGGTGATTATGGCTACACCTTC. The chain combines TRBV6-1 with TRBJ1-2; perhaps TRBD1 as D (6 bases). In germline, CDR1 is MNHNS, CDR2 SASEGT. This CDR3 comprises 14 residues. V was cut by 2 bases and J by 5 bases, with 12 bases left in between.

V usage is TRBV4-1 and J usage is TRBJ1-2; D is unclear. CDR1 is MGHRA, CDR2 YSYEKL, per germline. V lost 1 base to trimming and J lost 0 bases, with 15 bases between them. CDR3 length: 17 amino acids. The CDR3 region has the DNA TGCGCCAGCAGCCAAGTCGGAACAGCAGTAGCTAACTATGGCTACACCTTC. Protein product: CASSQVGTAVANYGYTF.

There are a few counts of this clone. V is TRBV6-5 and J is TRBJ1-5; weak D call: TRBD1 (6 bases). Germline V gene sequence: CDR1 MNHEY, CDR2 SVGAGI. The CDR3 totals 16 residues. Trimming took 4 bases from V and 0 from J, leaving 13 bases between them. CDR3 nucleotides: TGTGCCAGCAGTTGGACAGTCCCATCTAGCAATCAGCCCCAGCATTTT. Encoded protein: CASSWTVPSSNQPQHF.